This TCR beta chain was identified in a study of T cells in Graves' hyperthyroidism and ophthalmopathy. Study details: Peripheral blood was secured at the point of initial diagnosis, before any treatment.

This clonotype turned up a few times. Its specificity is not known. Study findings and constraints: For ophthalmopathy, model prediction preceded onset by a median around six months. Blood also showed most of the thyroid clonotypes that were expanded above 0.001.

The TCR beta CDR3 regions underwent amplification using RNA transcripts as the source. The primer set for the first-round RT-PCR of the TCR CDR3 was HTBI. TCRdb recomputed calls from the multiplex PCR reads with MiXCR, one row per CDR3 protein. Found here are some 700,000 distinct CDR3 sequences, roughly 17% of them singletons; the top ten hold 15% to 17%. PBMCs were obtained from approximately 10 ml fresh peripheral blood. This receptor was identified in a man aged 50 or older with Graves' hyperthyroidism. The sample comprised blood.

Here the CDR3 DNA reads TGCAGTGCTCGACTAGCGGGATTGCATGAGCAGTTCTTC. This sequence encodes CSARLAGLHEQFF. The rearrangement joins TRBV20-1 to TRBJ2-1; 11 bases match TRBD2. The ends lost 5 bases at V and 8 bases at J; junction bases unmatched: 5. This CDR3 has 13 amino acids. Germline loops: CDR1 DFQATT, CDR2 SNEGSKA (reference sequence).